This record covers a single T cell receptor beta chain. This clonotype appeared many times. Its antigen is not yet known. No qualities accompany the bases; no much larger clone lies one base away. Receptor libraries were prepared by multiplex PCR. TCRdb records Illumina HiSeq 4000 as the sequencer. TCR beta libraries were built with iRepertoire HTBI primers and Arm-PCR amplification of CDR3 regions. Gel purification was performed on PCR products prior to sequencing. The study's own analysis went as follows. Gene usage analysis of CDR3 amino acid clonotypes relied on the roughly 58 TRBV and 13 to 15 TRBJ segments identified across samples. COPE and FqMerger were used to merge the filtered high-quality paired reads into contigs. BLAST was used to align contigs to the IMGT TRBV, TRBD and TRBJ reference genes, and CDR3 was defined following IMGT. Clonotypes above 0.1% frequency were classified as highly expanded clones. Shannon entropy was used to measure repertoire diversity, and the Gini coefficient was used to measure V-J evenness. Clonotypes shared by more than one individual were considered public. Through fastp at Q25 and MiXCR, TCRdb rebuilt clones from the public reads, retaining in-frame beta chains. Rows matching on CDR3 protein sequence are summarized as one entry with the most common DNA and genes. The V and J calls follow TCRdb's processing rather than the paper's. The sample records under 500,000 distinct CDR3 sequences, less than 20% of which are singletons. The ten biggest clones cover approximately 12% of the sample.

These data come from a study of regulatory T cells in long-lasting Graves disease (dated by TCRdb to the early 2020s). Study-level background: Newly diagnosed Graves' disease patients had taken antithyroid drugs for less than 3 months. The study took place in China and was registered as a clinical trial. Peripheral blood TCR sequencing and RNA sequencing compared persistent Graves' disease patients with newly diagnosed Graves' disease patients. A total of around 35 samples underwent TCR sequencing: about 13 from persistent and about 20 from newly diagnosed Graves' disease patients. Results the study describes overall, beyond this receptor: A larger number of public clonotypes was shared among persistent patients (about 2,700) than among newly diagnosed patients (around 880). Peripheral blood alone was examined, since thyroid tissue, which constituted the primary lesion, could not be accessed. Persistent disease showed preferential use of TRBV28, TRBJ1-2 and TRBJ2-5, whereas newly diagnosed disease favored TRBV20-1 and TRBJ2-1. The authors noted that the small sample size was a limitation that may lower accuracy. Only the TCR beta chain was sequenced and analyzed. Compared with newly diagnosed patients, patients with persistent Graves' disease had lower TCR Shannon entropy and fewer highly expanded clones, which suggests clonal expansion.

The time point label here, explained by the study, means: newly diagnosed GD, antithyroid drugs for less than 3 months. For both TCR sequencing and RNA sequencing, RNA was extracted from PBMCs in TRIzol. The diagnosis of Graves' disease followed American Thyroid Association guidelines. Patients were recruited from an endocrinology department in Xi'an, China. From each patient, 8 to 10 milliliters of peripheral blood was collected into an EDTA anticoagulant tube. Ficoll Paque Plus density gradient separation was used to isolate PBMCs, and no further T cell sorting was performed. An Agilent 2100 Bioanalyzer and agarose gel were used to check RNA quality, and a NanoDrop 2000 was used to measure RNA concentration. The CDR1 and CDR2 encoded by the germline V gene are KGHSH and LQKENI. The CDR3 numbers 14 residues from cysteine through phenylalanine. Only the CDR3 region is kept as DNA, spanning 42 bases read in frame from base 1. V and J lose 4 bases and 2 bases, and a span of 12 bases separates them.

These data were also reused for a study on T cells in Graves' hyperthyroidism and ophthalmopathy. That second report states: Graves' hyperthyroidism was defined as stable when no progression to ophthalmopathy occurred over 18 months of follow-up. The hyperthyroidism patients were between 18 and 65 years old and newly diagnosed, with a disease duration of less than 2 months. Any patient with an uncontrolled infection, another autoimmune disease, pregnancy or lactation was excluded. Clinical symptoms, serum thyroxine and TRAb, thyroid ultrasound, and orbital computed tomography formed the basis for the diagnoses. The first round of RT-PCR for the TCR CDR3 was performed with the HTBI primer set and the Qiagen OneStep RT-PCR kit. Blood samples also contained most of the expanded thyroid clonotypes (frequency above 0.001), which suggests that blood repertoires may reflect thyroid immune responses. A 13 V-J signature model separated ophthalmopathy from stable hyperthyroidism, with roughly 88% sensitivity and roughly 84% specificity in cross-validation and 80%/75% in testing. During validation, the model predicted progression to ophthalmopathy a median of around 7 months ahead of onset, with around 70% sensitivity and less than 85% specificity. To identify distinguishing TCR V-J signatures, a discovery cohort of 90 to 100 patients was used, comprising fewer than 45 with Graves' ophthalmopathy and 55 to 65 with stable Graves' hyperthyroidism. An independent validation cohort of under 20 hyperthyroidism patients and 17 patients who later progressed to ophthalmopathy tested prospective prediction of ophthalmopathy. For training and testing, the 100 patients in the discovery cohort were randomly divided in a 7:3 ratio. In about six Graves' hyperthyroidism patients, the study also compared T-cell repertoires from thyroid tissue with T-cell repertoires from blood. After sampling, hyperthyroidism patients received methimazole starting at 30 mg daily, and ophthalmopathy patients received high-dose intravenous methylprednisolone. Libraries were constructed in a second round of multiplex PCR, after which size selection and purification were carried out. Libraries were sequenced paired-end with 100 bp reads on an Illumina HiSeq2000. SOAPnuke was used to process the raw data, removing reads that contained adapters or uncalled bases, had a mean Phred below 15, or lacked an exact match to the constant primer or identifier. COPE v1.2.5 was used to merge the high-quality paired reads, and each unique nucleotide sequence was defined as a clonotype. MiTCR v1.1 was used to align clonotypes to the IMGT TRBV, TRBD and TRBJ reference segments. The analysis included only V-J combinations with a frequency above 0.0001, which together covered 98% to 99.2% of the repertoires. The TCS score was defined as F50 (clonal expansion) divided by E x V (chaos), with BLOSUM62-based TCRdist calculated between CDR3 peptides within each V-J. Welch's t-statistics and random forest reduced roughly 530 V-J features to roughly 13, which were used in a naive Bayes classifier (R e1071). No statistical method was used to fix the sample size in advance, and group allocation was not hidden from the investigators. The paper reports TCR Vbeta CDR3 sequencing of about 140 peripheral blood samples: under 45 ophthalmopathy, approximately 74 hyperthyroidism and around 17 progressor patients.

The specimen was peripheral blood mononuclear cells (PBMCs), collected at new diagnosis, from a patient treated with antithyroid drugs. In this chain, TRBV18 is recombined with TRBJ2-7, with TRBD1 tentatively as D gene (5 bases match). The source is a woman under 40 with Graves disease. Donor details come from another sample of the same person, matched by shared clones. The CDR3 has the sequence CASSLGHAAYEQYF. The nucleotide sequence is given as TGTGCCAGCTCACTTGGACACGCTGCCTACGAGCAGTACTTC.